Listed below are T cell receptor beta chains from one sample, sequenced in a study of blood T cells in healthy people across ages. TCRdb fed the 5' RACE reads into MiXCR, producing one record per CDR3 protein. Among approximately 670,000 distinct CDR3 sequences listed, around two fifths were seen once. The sample comprised blood. Every receptor here comes from a man aged 80 or over in good health. The CDR3 runs from the conserved cysteine through the conserved F or W. The order of the fields is clone size, J gene, V gene, D gene, CDR3 DNA, CDR3 protein. A D gene is named only where the DNA matches it firmly. Clone size, where shown, is once, few, many, or a class for clones that have expanded.

clone size: few; J gene: TRBJ2-4; V gene: TRBV10-1; D gene: -; CDR3 DNA: TGCGCCAGCAGCTGGACAGCCGACGAACGAGCCCAGTACTTC; CDR3 protein: CASSWTADERAQYF
clone size: few; J gene: TRBJ2-7; V gene: TRBV4-3; D gene: -; CDR3 DNA: TGCGCCAGCAGCCAGGCCCTGGACACAATATACGAGCAGTACTTC; CDR3 protein: CASSQALDTIYEQYF
clone size: -; J gene: TRBJ2-5; V gene: TRBV5-1; D gene: -; CDR3 DNA: TGCGCCAGCAGCTTGACGTCCAACTCCTACAATGAGCAGTACTTC; CDR3 protein: CASSLTSNSYNEQYF
clone size: -; J gene: TRBJ2-3; V gene: TRBV6-2/TRBV6-3; D gene: TRBD1; CDR3 DNA: TGTGCCAGCAGTCTACCTAGGACAGGGAGCACAGATACGCAGTATTTT; CDR3 protein: CASSLPRTGSTDTQYF
clone size: -; J gene: TRBJ2-4; V gene: TRBV27; D gene: TRBD1; CDR3 DNA: TGTGCCAGCAAACAGGGGCTTCTAGCCAAAAACATTCAGTACTTC; CDR3 protein: CASKQGLLAKNIQYF
clone size: -; J gene: TRBJ2-5; V gene: TRBV6-5; D gene: -; CDR3 DNA: TGTGCCAGCAGTTACTCCTCTAGGACAGAAGAGACCCAGTACTTC; CDR3 protein: CASSYSSRTEETQYF
clone size: -; J gene: TRBJ1-1; V gene: TRBV21-1; D gene: -; CDR3 DNA: TGTGCCAGCAGCAAAGAGGAGGGGACCAACACTGAAGCTTTCTTT; CDR3 protein: CASSKEEGTNTEAFF
clone size: -; J gene: TRBJ2-2; V gene: TRBV29-1; D gene: TRBD2; CDR3 DNA: TGCAGCGTTGTATATCCAAGCGGGAGTTCTACAAAGAGGTACGCCGGGGAGCTGTTTTTT; CDR3 protein: CSVVYPSGSSTKRYAGELFF
clone size: -; J gene: TRBJ2-4; V gene: TRBV3-1; D gene: TRBD1; CDR3 DNA: TGTGCCAGCAGCCAAGGGGGACAGGGGACCATTCAGTACTTC; CDR3 protein: CASSQGGQGTIQYF
clone size: -; J gene: TRBJ2-3; V gene: TRBV7-8; D gene: -; CDR3 DNA: TGTGCCAGCAGCCCTACAGGGAGTAGCACAGATACGCAGTATTTT; CDR3 protein: CASSPTGSSTDTQYF
clone size: -; J gene: TRBJ2-7; V gene: TRBV12-3/TRBV12-4; D gene: -; CDR3 DNA: TGTGCCAGCAGTTTAGGAGGGGGGCCCTCCTACGAGCAGTACTTC; CDR3 protein: CASSLGGGPSYEQYF
clone size: -; J gene: TRBJ2-1; V gene: TRBV29-1; D gene: -; CDR3 DNA: TGCAGCGGTGACCGAGGGCGTGAGCAGTTCTTC; CDR3 protein: CSGDRGREQFF
clone size: -; J gene: TRBJ2-7; V gene: TRBV21-1; D gene: -; CDR3 DNA: TGTGCCAGCAGCGAAGTAGGCGGACAGGGGATTACCTACGAGCAGTACTTC; CDR3 protein: CASSEVGGQGITYEQYF
clone size: -; J gene: TRBJ1-4; V gene: TRBV12-3/TRBV12-4; D gene: -; CDR3 DNA: TGTGCCAGCACATTGGGACACCATAATGAAAAACTGTTTTTT; CDR3 protein: CASTLGHHNEKLFF
clone size: -; J gene: TRBJ2-4; V gene: TRBV3-1; D gene: TRBD1; CDR3 DNA: TGTACCAGCAGCCAAGGATGGACAGGGGGCGCCTTGGCCATTCAGTACTTC; CDR3 protein: CTSSQGWTGGALAIQYF
clone size: few; J gene: TRBJ2-7; V gene: TRBV20-1; D gene: -; CDR3 DNA: TGCAGTGCTAGAGAAGGTTTTAGTTTAGGGAAAAGGTACTTC; CDR3 protein: CSAREGFSLGKRYF
clone size: -; J gene: TRBJ2-5; V gene: TRBV4-3; D gene: -; CDR3 DNA: TGCGCCAGCAGCCCTCTGTCGGGAAGCGGGGAGACCCAGTACTTC; CDR3 protein: CASSPLSGSGETQYF
clone size: -; J gene: TRBJ2-5; V gene: TRBV7-2; D gene: TRBD1; CDR3 DNA: TGTGCCAGCAGACCCGGACAGGGGGCGACGGAGACCCAGTACTTC; CDR3 protein: CASRPGQGATETQYF
clone size: few; J gene: TRBJ2-7; V gene: TRBV20-1; D gene: -; CDR3 DNA: TGCAGTGCTAGATGGCCAGAGAGCTCCTACGAGCAGTACTTC; CDR3 protein: CSARWPESSYEQYF
clone size: many; J gene: TRBJ2-7; V gene: TRBV12-3/TRBV12-4; D gene: -; CDR3 DNA: TGTGCCAGCAGTTCCAGGGCCGAGCAGTACTTC; CDR3 protein: CASSSRAEQYF
clone size: -; J gene: TRBJ2-1; V gene: TRBV28; D gene: -; CDR3 DNA: TGTGCCAGCTCGTACCCCCGGGGGCCCAATGAGCAGTTCTTC; CDR3 protein: CASSYPRGPNEQFF
clone size: -; J gene: TRBJ1-1; V gene: TRBV9; D gene: -; CDR3 DNA: TGTGCCAGCAGCGTAGACCCTGGTTACACTGAAGCTTTCTTT; CDR3 protein: CASSVDPGYTEAFF
clone size: few; J gene: TRBJ2-7; V gene: TRBV6-5; D gene: -; CDR3 DNA: TGTGCCAGCAGTTTGACGGATCCCGGCTACGAGCAGTACTTC; CDR3 protein: CASSLTDPGYEQYF
clone size: many; J gene: TRBJ2-3; V gene: TRBV4-2; D gene: -; CDR3 DNA: TGTGCCAGCAGCCAAGATGGGGTAGCGCGAAGATTCACAGATACGCAGTATTTT; CDR3 protein: CASSQDGVARRFTDTQYF
clone size: -; J gene: TRBJ2-1; V gene: TRBV4-3; D gene: TRBD2; CDR3 DNA: TGCGCCAGCAGCCAAGATCTTACCAGCGGGAGGGGCAATGAGCAGTTCTTC; CDR3 protein: CASSQDLTSGRGNEQFF
clone size: few; J gene: TRBJ2-1; V gene: TRBV29-1; D gene: TRBD2; CDR3 DNA: TGCAGCCCCATGGCACTAGCGGGGAGTAATGAGCAGTTCTTC; CDR3 protein: CSPMALAGSNEQFF
clone size: many; J gene: TRBJ2-5; V gene: TRBV6-2/TRBV6-3; D gene: TRBD1; CDR3 DNA: TGTGCCAGCGGATGGACAGGGAGGCAAGAGACCCAGTACTTC; CDR3 protein: CASGWTGRQETQYF
clone size: -; J gene: TRBJ2-4; V gene: TRBV5-1; D gene: -; CDR3 DNA: TGCGCCAGCGGCCACGGGCGCCTTCTGCGGGAAAACATTCAGTACTTC; CDR3 protein: CASGHGRLLRENIQYF
clone size: -; J gene: TRBJ2-1; V gene: TRBV15; D gene: -; CDR3 DNA: TGTGCCACCAGCAGAGCGGGTTCTTCCTACAATGAGCAGTTCTTC; CDR3 protein: CATSRAGSSYNEQFF
clone size: few; J gene: TRBJ2-3; V gene: TRBV12-3/TRBV12-4; D gene: -; CDR3 DNA: TGTGCCAGCAGTTTCGGGGTGGCCGTCACAGATACGCAGTATTTT; CDR3 protein: CASSFGVAVTDTQYF
clone size: -; J gene: TRBJ2-3; V gene: TRBV15; D gene: -; CDR3 DNA: TGTGCCACCAGCAGTGCGCTAGTGGCAGATACGCAGTATTTT; CDR3 protein: CATSSALVADTQYF
clone size: -; J gene: TRBJ2-1; V gene: TRBV11-3; D gene: -; CDR3 DNA: TGTGCCAGCAGCTTAGATGGGGTCTCCAGCTCCTACAATGAGCAGTTCTTC; CDR3 protein: CASSLDGVSSSYNEQFF
clone size: few; J gene: TRBJ2-7; V gene: TRBV18; D gene: TRBD2; CDR3 DNA: TGTGCCAGCTCACAAGGACTAGCGCTCGGCGAGCAGTACTTC; CDR3 protein: CASSQGLALGEQYF
clone size: -; J gene: TRBJ1-2; V gene: TRBV6-1; D gene: -; CDR3 DNA: TGTGCCAGTCGTCTGGATTACGGCTACACCTTC; CDR3 protein: CASRLDYGYTF
clone size: few; J gene: TRBJ1-6; V gene: TRBV4-3; D gene: -; CDR3 DNA: TGCGCCAGCAGCCAAGGGCTCCCGGGAGGATCACCCCTCCACTTT; CDR3 protein: CASSQGLPGGSPLHF
clone size: -; J gene: TRBJ2-6; V gene: TRBV6-6; D gene: -; CDR3 DNA: TGTGCCAGCAGTTACTCGGGGGGAGCAGGGGTGCAGAGTGGGGCCAACGTCCTGACTTTC; CDR3 protein: CASSYSGGAGVQSGANVLTF
clone size: -; J gene: TRBJ2-3; V gene: TRBV20-1; D gene: -; CDR3 DNA: TGCAGTGCTAGAGAACTAGCCCACACAGATACGCAGTATTTT; CDR3 protein: CSARELAHTDTQYF
clone size: -; J gene: TRBJ2-3; V gene: TRBV11-2; D gene: -; CDR3 DNA: TGTGCCAGCAGCTTAGATTGGGGAGAAGGGTCAGATACGCAGTATTTT; CDR3 protein: CASSLDWGEGSDTQYF
clone size: -; J gene: TRBJ2-7; V gene: TRBV11-2; D gene: -; CDR3 DNA: TGTGCCAGCAGCTTAGAGTTCTACGAGCAGTACTTC; CDR3 protein: CASSLEFYEQYF
clone size: few; J gene: TRBJ2-5; V gene: TRBV5-1; D gene: TRBD2; CDR3 DNA: TGCGCCAGCAGCCCCACCACTAGCGGTCAAGAGACCCAGTACTTC; CDR3 protein: CASSPTTSGQETQYF
clone size: few; J gene: TRBJ1-6; V gene: TRBV6-5; D gene: -; CDR3 DNA: TGTGCCAGCAGTAAGACTCCTAATTCACCCCTCCACTTT; CDR3 protein: CASSKTPNSPLHF
clone size: few; J gene: TRBJ2-5; V gene: TRBV7-6; D gene: -; CDR3 DNA: TGTGCCAGCAGCTTAGGCGTTGCAGGGCTGATGGAGACCCAGTACTTC; CDR3 protein: CASSLGVAGLMETQYF
clone size: -; J gene: TRBJ2-5; V gene: TRBV20-1; D gene: TRBD2; CDR3 DNA: TGCAGTGCCCCAACGGGACTAGTAAGCAATGAGCAGTACTTC; CDR3 protein: CSAPTGLVSNEQYF
clone size: many; J gene: TRBJ2-7; V gene: TRBV27; D gene: TRBD2; CDR3 DNA: TGTGCCAGCAGTTTCTCGGGGACTAGCGGGCAATCCTACGAGCAGTACTTC; CDR3 protein: CASSFSGTSGQSYEQYF
clone size: -; J gene: TRBJ2-3; V gene: TRBV20-1; D gene: TRBD2; CDR3 DNA: TGCAGTGCGCCACTAGCGGGAGCGAGAAGCACAGATACGCAGTATTTT; CDR3 protein: CSAPLAGARSTDTQYF
clone size: -; J gene: TRBJ2-5; V gene: TRBV28; D gene: -; CDR3 DNA: TGTGCCAGCAGTAGGGACTCCGACGCGGGGACCCAGTACTTC; CDR3 protein: CASSRDSDAGTQYF
clone size: -; J gene: TRBJ2-3; V gene: TRBV9; D gene: -; CDR3 DNA: TGTGCCAGCAGCGTAGTGGTGAGCACAGATACGCAGTATTTT; CDR3 protein: CASSVVVSTDTQYF
clone size: few; J gene: TRBJ2-1; V gene: TRBV7-9; D gene: -; CDR3 DNA: TGTGCCAGCAGCTCCTCAGTAGGCGATGAGCAGTTCTTC; CDR3 protein: CASSSSVGDEQFF
clone size: -; J gene: TRBJ2-7; V gene: TRBV28; D gene: -; CDR3 DNA: TGTGCCAGCAGTTTAGGTGGGGGAAGGGGAAACGAGCAGTACTTC; CDR3 protein: CASSLGGGRGNEQYF
clone size: -; J gene: TRBJ2-3; V gene: TRBV20-1; D gene: TRBD2; CDR3 DNA: TGCAGTGCTCCCTGCAGCGGGAGTCGGAAAGATACGCAGTATTTT; CDR3 protein: CSAPCSGSRKDTQYF
clone size: -; J gene: TRBJ2-7; V gene: TRBV12-3/TRBV12-4; D gene: TRBD2; CDR3 DNA: TGTGCCAGCACCCTAGGGGCTAGCGGGGCATCCTACGAGCAGTACTTC; CDR3 protein: CASTLGASGASYEQYF
clone size: few; J gene: TRBJ2-5; V gene: TRBV29-1; D gene: TRBD1; CDR3 DNA: TGCAGCGTTGCTTCGGGAGCAACAGGGGGGGAGACCCAGTACTTC; CDR3 protein: CSVASGATGGETQYF
clone size: once; J gene: TRBJ2-5; V gene: TRBV12-5; D gene: TRBD1; CDR3 DNA: TGTGCTAGTGGTATGGGGACAGGGAGAGAGACCCAGTACTTC; CDR3 protein: CASGMGTGRETQYF